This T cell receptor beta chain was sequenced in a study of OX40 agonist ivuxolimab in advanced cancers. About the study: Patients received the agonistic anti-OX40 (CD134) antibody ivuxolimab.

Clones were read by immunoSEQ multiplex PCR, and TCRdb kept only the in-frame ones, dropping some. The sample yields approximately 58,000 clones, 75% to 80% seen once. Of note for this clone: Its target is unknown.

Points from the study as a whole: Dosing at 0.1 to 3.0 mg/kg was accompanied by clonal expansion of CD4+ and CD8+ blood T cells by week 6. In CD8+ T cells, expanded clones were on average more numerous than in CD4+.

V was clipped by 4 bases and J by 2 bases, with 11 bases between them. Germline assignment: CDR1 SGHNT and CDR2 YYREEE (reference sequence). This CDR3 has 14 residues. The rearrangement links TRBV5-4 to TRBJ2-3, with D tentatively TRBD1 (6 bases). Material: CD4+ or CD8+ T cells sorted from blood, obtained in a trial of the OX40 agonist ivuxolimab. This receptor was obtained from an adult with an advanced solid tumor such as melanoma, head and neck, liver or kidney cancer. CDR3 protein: CASSPRGTTDTQYF. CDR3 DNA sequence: TGTGCCAGCAGCCCGAGGGGGACCACAGATACGCAGTATTTT.